Presented here are 3 T cell receptor beta chains from one specimen sequenced in a study of T cell responses to AZD1222 COVID-19 vaccine. The assay was immunoSEQ multiplex PCR, and TCRdb's table has in-frame clones only and misses some. The sample records 85,000 to 90,000 clones, less than 90% being singletons. The starting material was peripheral blood, obtained 28 days after the second AZD1222 dose. These TCRs come from an adult who received the AZD1222 COVID-19 vaccine.

V gene TRBV6-2 or TRBV6-3 combines with J gene TRBJ2-5; D gene uncertain. Trimming removed 2 bases at V and 2 bases at J, with 3 bases between. CDR1 MNHEY and CDR2 SVGEGT come from the germline V gene. This CDR3 has 12 residues. The CDR3 protein is CASSYEQETQYF. CDR3 DNA sequence: TGTGCCAGCAGTTACGAGCAAGAGACCCAGTACTTC.

The genes are TRBV9 and TRBJ2-1; the D gene is possibly TRBD1 (6 bases). The CDR3 loop spans 15 amino acids. Germline-derived CDR1 and CDR2 are SGDLS and YYNGEE. V was shortened by 3 bases and J by 2 bases, with 12 bases between the two germline ends. The CDR3 nucleotides are TGTGCCAGCAGCGGAAGAGACAGGACCTACAATGAGCAGTTCTTC. It yields the protein CASSGRDRTYNEQFF. Using reference TRBV9 and TRBJ2-1 for the parts outside the CDR3, the full variable domain is DSGVTQTPKHLITATGQRVTLRCSPRSGDLSVYWYQQSLDQGLQFLIQYYNGEERAKGNILERFSAQQFPDLHSELNLSSLELGDSALYFCASSGRDRTYNEQFFGPGTRLTVL.

The rearrangement joins TRBV6-2 or TRBV6-3 to TRBJ2-7; TRBD1 aligns across 7 bases. Looked up from germline, CDR1 is MNHEY and CDR2 is SVGEGT. The CDR3 contains 13 residues. V lost 6 bases and J lost 2; bases outside the gene matches: 4. The CDR3 sequence is CASSRTGAYEQYF. In DNA form, the CDR3 reads TGTGCCAGCAGCCGGACAGGCGCCTACGAGCAGTACTTC.